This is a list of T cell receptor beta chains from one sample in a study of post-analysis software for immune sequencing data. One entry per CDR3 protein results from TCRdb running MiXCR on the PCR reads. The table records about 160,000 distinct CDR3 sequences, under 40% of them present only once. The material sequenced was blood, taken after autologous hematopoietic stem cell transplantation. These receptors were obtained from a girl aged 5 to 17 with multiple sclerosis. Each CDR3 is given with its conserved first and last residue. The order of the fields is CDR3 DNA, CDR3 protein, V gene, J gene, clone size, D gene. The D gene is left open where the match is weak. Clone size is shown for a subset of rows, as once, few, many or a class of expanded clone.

TGTGCCAGCAGCCAAGAGCGGACTACAGAGCAGTTCTTC	CASSQERTTEQFF	TRBV14	TRBJ2-1	few	-
TGCGCCAGCAGCCCCACCGGAAGTAGCGGGATGAGAGGTACGCAGTATTTT	CASSPTGSSGMRGTQYF	TRBV5-1	TRBJ2-3	-	TRBD2
TGTGCCAGCAGAACCGGGACTAGCGGGTTTTACGAGCAGTACTTC	CASRTGTSGFYEQYF	TRBV27	TRBJ2-7	-	TRBD2
TGCAGTGCTAGATTAGCCCCAGGGTCAGATACGCAGTATTTT	CSARLAPGSDTQYF	TRBV20-1	TRBJ2-3	few	-
TGTGCCAGCAGTCCAGGCAGGGGATACGAGCAGTACTTC	CASSPGRGYEQYF	TRBV7-8	TRBJ2-7	-	-
TGTGCCAGCAGCCTTCTCGACAGGGGGAACGGTGGCTACACCTTC	CASSLLDRGNGGYTF	TRBV13	TRBJ1-2	-	TRBD1
TGCAGTGCTAGATCTAGCGCGCAAGATACGCAGTATTTT	CSARSSAQDTQYF	TRBV20-1	TRBJ2-3	-	-
TGTGCCAGCACTGGATGGGGGAACTATGGCTACACCTTC	CASTGWGNYGYTF	TRBV2	TRBJ1-2	many	-
TGTGCCACCAGAGGACAGGGGGGGTTGGGGCAGTTCTTC	CATRGQGGLGQFF	TRBV24-1	TRBJ2-1	few	TRBD1
TGTGCCAGCAGAAGAAGGGGGGGGTCCGTAGCTAATGAAAAACTGTTTTTT	CASRRRGGSVANEKLFF	TRBV27	TRBJ1-4	-	-
TGTGCCAGCAGCCAAGATGCGGGGAGTACAGATACGCAGTATTTT	CASSQDAGSTDTQYF	TRBV3-1	TRBJ2-3	few	-
TGCAGTGCTAGCCTAGTTTCAACGGGAGGGCCCTACGAGCAGTACTTC	CSASLVSTGGPYEQYF	TRBV20-1	TRBJ2-7	-	TRBD2
TGTGCCAGCAGTGATGGGGAGGCATCCGACGAGCAGTACTTC	CASSDGEASDEQYF	TRBV6-1	TRBJ2-7	-	-
TGTGCCACCAGTGATTATCTGGGCACAGATACGCAGTATTTT	CATSDYLGTDTQYF	TRBV24-1	TRBJ2-3	few	-
TGTGCCAGCAGGACAGGGTCTCTCGAGCAGTACTTC	CASRTGSLEQYF	TRBV6-1	TRBJ2-7	few	TRBD1
TGTGCCAGCGGACAGGAGCAGTTCTTC	CASGQEQFF	TRBV12-3/TRBV12-4	TRBJ2-1	-	-
TGTGCCAGCAGTCCCGGGACAGGAAGGTCTGGGGCCAACGTCCTGACTTTC	CASSPGTGRSGANVLTF	TRBV6-2/TRBV6-3	TRBJ2-6	few	TRBD1
TGTGCCAGCAGCTCCCAACCCGGGACAGATACGCAGTATTTT	CASSSQPGTDTQYF	TRBV7-3	TRBJ2-3	many	-
TGTGCCATCAGTGAGCTAGAGACCCAGTACTTC	CAISELETQYF	TRBV10-3	TRBJ2-5	-	-
TGCGCCAGCAGTGACCGAGTGGGGACCCAGTACTTC	CASSDRVGTQYF	TRBV10-2	TRBJ2-5	-	-
TGTGCCAGCAGCCAAGTCGGGGCCCTCACAGATACGCAGTATTTT	CASSQVGALTDTQYF	TRBV3-1	TRBJ2-3	-	-
TGTGCCAGCAGCTTAGAACTAGCATCTTACTACGAGCAGTACTTC	CASSLELASYYEQYF	TRBV7-2	TRBJ2-7	-	-
TGTGCCAGCGCTCGGAACCCCCAATACAGCGGCGGTAACTATGGCTACACCTTC	CASARNPQYSGGNYGYTF	TRBV9	TRBJ1-2	-	-
TGTGCCAGCAGTTTAAGCACTGCGCTAGCCAAAAACATTCAGTACTTC	CASSLSTALAKNIQYF	TRBV27	TRBJ2-4	-	-
TGCGCCAGCAGCCTCCAGGGGCTCTCAGACAATGAGCAGTTCTTC	CASSLQGLSDNEQFF	TRBV5-1	TRBJ2-1	-	-
TGTGCCACCAGTGATTTGCGTAGTGAGACAGGGGACTATGGCTACACCTTC	CATSDLRSETGDYGYTF	TRBV24-1	TRBJ1-2	-	TRBD1
TGTGCCAGCAGTAACTACCCCGGACAGGGATCCTACGAGCAGTACTTC	CASSNYPGQGSYEQYF	TRBV7-8	TRBJ2-7	-	TRBD1